This T cell receptor beta chain was identified in a study of cytomegalovirus exposure and HLA in healthy donors. Looking at the study overall: Within an early data release were about 85 million unique TCRs drawn from HLA-typed donors. Findings and limits, study-wide: Later analysis demonstrated an association between a missense DCLRE1C variant and TCR beta V- and J-gene trimming. Upon later analysis, TCR association rates were observed to vary by HLA locus, being highest for DRB1 and lowest for HLA-C.

As to this clone: What it binds is unknown.

The PCR employed 60 Vbeta primers together with 13 Jbeta primers. Sequenced by immunoSEQ multiplex PCR; TCRdb stores in-frame clones only, minus some. This table has 200,000 to 250,000 clones, around 85% appearing once. The junction had 9 bases not matched to a gene; V was cut back by 8 bases and J by 4 bases. The CDR3 consists of 14 residues. CDR1 MNHNS and CDR2 SASEGT come from the germline V gene. The material sequenced was PBMCs. The chain couples TRBV6-1 to TRBJ2-3; 7 nucleotides agree with TRBD2. This clonotype originated in a man aged 45-65 years in good health and CMV-seronegative. CDR3 sequence: CASSGGRVADTQYF. The CDR3 bases are TGTGCCAGCTCGGGCGGGAGAGTTGCAGATACGCAGTATTTT.